Following are 11 T cell receptor beta chains from one sample sequenced in a study of graft-versus-host responses after intestinal transplantation. The repertoire was sequenced with immunoSEQ multiplex PCR; TCRdb's copy has only in-frame clones and lacks some. This sample yields more than 100,000 clones, of which roughly 95% are seen a single time; 3% to 3.5% belongs to the top ten. These receptors have no identified antigens. The material sequenced was unstimulated CD8+ T cells sorted from spleen or lymph node cells, taken before intestinal transplant. Receptors originate from a human donor who received an intestinal transplant.

The chain is built from TRBV7-7 and TRBJ2-5, with a tentative D call TRBD2 (5 bases). The J call may be in error: the DNA end matches TRBJ2-7 better. The CDR3 sequence is 13 residues long. CDR1 SSHAT and CDR2 FNYEAQ come from the germline V gene (reference sequence). As DNA, the CDR3 is TGTGCCAGCAGTCAAAACGGGATCGGCGAGCAGTACTTC. Encoded protein: CASSQNGIGEQYF.

The chain uses TRBV7-3 and TRBJ2-5; 8 bases agree with TRBD1. Germline trimming cut 2 bases from V and 4 bases from J; bases unmatched to any gene: 6. The CDR3 is 15 residues long. Germline V gives CDR1 SGHTA, CDR2 FQGTGA. The CDR3 bases are TGTGCCAGCAGCTTAGGGGCAGGGGGCTCAGAGACCCAGTACTTC. Translation: CASSLGAGGSETQYF.

The chain recombines TRBV2 with TRBJ1-1; 10 nucleotides line up with TRBD1. CDR3 size: 17 residues. CDR1 and CDR2 from the germline V gene are SNHLY and FYNNEI. The V gene end was trimmed by 3 bases and the J gene end by 1 base; junction bases not matched to a gene: 8. The CDR3 DNA reads as TGTGCCAGCAGTGAGAACGGGGACAGGGGCACGAACACTGAAGCTTTCTTT. Amino acid sequence: CASSENGDRGTNTEAFF. Supplemented by reference TRBV2 and TRBJ1-1, the full variable domain reads EPEVTQTPSHQVTQMGQEVILRCVPISNHLYFYWYRQILGQKVEFLVSFYNNEISEKSEIFDDQFSVERPDGSNFTLKIRSTKLEDSAMYFCASSENGDRGTNTEAFFGQGTRLTVV.

V usage is TRBV28 and J usage is TRBJ2-3; 8 bases align to TRBD2. Germline V gene sequence: CDR1 MDHEN, CDR2 SYDVKM. The CDR3 is made up of 17 amino acids. V shed 4 bases, J shed 2 bases, and the junction held 11 bases outside the gene matches. CDR3 in amino acids: CASSSPPQRETTDTQYF. The CDR3 nucleotides read TGTGCCAGCAGTTCCCCTCCGCAGCGGGAGACCACAGATACGCAGTATTTT.

The J gene is TRBJ1-1, the V gene TRBV5-1; D unclear. The V and J ends lost 4 bases and 4 bases respectively, with 11 bases between them. The CDR3 contains 13 residues. Germline loops: CDR1 SGHRS, CDR2 YFSETQ. CDR3 region: CASSPGLSTEAFF. CDR3 DNA: TGCGCCAGCAGCCCCGGCCTGAGCACTGAAGCTTTCTTT.

This clone appeared once. The chain combines TRBV9 with TRBJ2-7; the match to TRBD1 covers 9 bases. CDR3 size: 14 residues. Germline assignment: CDR1 SGDLS and CDR2 YYNGEE. V lost 4 bases to trimming and J lost 3 bases; unmatched junction nucleotides: 5. CDR3: CASSYRTGDYEQYF. For the CDR3, the DNA is TGTGCCAGCAGCTATAGGACAGGGGACTACGAGCAGTACTTC.

The V gene is TRBV30, the J gene TRBJ2-7; TRBD1 agrees at 7 bases. The V gene's germline CDR1 is GTSNPN and CDR2 SVGIG (reference sequence). V gave up 6 bases and J gave up 3 bases; unmatched junction bases: 8. The CDR3 is made up of 13 amino acids. CDR3 loop: CACHRTGHYEQYF. CDR3 coding DNA: TGTGCCTGCCACCGGACAGGTCACTACGAGCAGTACTTC.

This rearrangement joins TRBV27 to TRBJ1-5; the D is unclear. Germline V gene lookup returns CDR1 MNHEY and CDR2 SMNVEV (reference sequence). V lost 6 bases to trimming and J lost 0 bases, with 9 bases between them. The CDR3 has 14 residues. This CDR3 is CASSLQYSNQPQHF. Here the CDR3 DNA reads TGTGCCAGCAGCCTACAATATAGCAATCAGCCCCAGCATTTT.

CDR3 coding DNA: TGTGCCAGCAGTATACATCTAGCGGGCTTCTACGAGCAGTACTTC. Translation gives CASSIHLAGFYEQYF. The V call is TRBV27, the J call TRBJ2-7; 8 bases line up with TRBD2. This CDR3 is 15 amino acids long. With V trimmed by 5 bases and J by 3 bases, 9 bases remained unmatched. Germline V CDR1 and CDR2: MNHEY, SMNVEV (reference sequence).

The chain employs TRBV19 and TRBJ2-7; TRBD1 aligns across 10 bases. The CDR3 consists of 15 residues. V trimming: 8 bases; J trimming: 5 bases; junction bases outside the gene matches: 12. In germline, CDR1 is LNHDA, CDR2 SQIVND (reference sequence). The CDR3 loop is CASSDWDRGAHEQYF. DNA for the CDR3: TGTGCCAGTTCCGACTGGGACAGGGGAGCCCACGAGCAGTACTTC. The variable domain in full, completed from reference TRBV19 and TRBJ2-7, reads DGGITQSPKYLFRKEGQNVTLSCEQNLNHDAMYWYRQDPGQGLRLIYYSQIVNDFQKGDIAEGYSVSREKKESFPLTVTSAQKNPTAFYLCASSDWDRGAHEQYFGPGTRLTVT.

This rearrangement joins TRBV13 to TRBJ2-1; D might be TRBD1 or TRBD2, each matching 5 bases. The CDR3 has 15 amino acids. Germline CDR1 and CDR2: PRHDT and FYEKMQ (reference sequence). The V end was cut by 4 bases, the J end by 10 bases, with 20 bases between. The DNA for the CDR3 is TGTGCCAGCAGCTCGGGGCCGAACCCCATAGCAGAGCAGTTCTTC. Translation gives CASSSGPNPIAEQFF.